The rows below give T cell receptor delta chains drawn from one sample of a study of gamma-delta T cells after stem cell transplantation. TCRdb processed the RT-PCR reads again with the CATT caller. The table includes about 2,100 delta-chain clones, about 33% detected once. Source material: gamma-delta T cells. The receptors stem from a human donor. It is not recorded whose cells these are; they may come from a transplant donor. Each CDR3 is given without its conserved first and last residue. Each record gives: J gene, V gene, CDR3 protein.

TRDJ1	TRDV2	ACDTVGDTRINTDKLI
TRDJ1	TRDV3	AFNHARPSSLLGDKEDKLI
TRDJ3	TRDV2	ACDAISWDTRQMF
TRDJ1	TRDV2	ACDTVRSGGYAGYTDKLI
TRDJ1	TRDV2	ACDTVGGLHTDKLI
TRDJ1	TRDV2	ACDTTGGYGMYSTYGGTDKLI
TRDJ1	TRDV1	ALGDFPTSRFTDKLI
TRDJ1	TRDV2	ACDTVTGGYANEGADKLI
TRDJ1	TRDV2	ACDTVGDPDKLI
TRDJ1	TRDV1	ALGEKSLSYWGIRVDLI
TRDJ1	TRDV2	ACDSLGDGGGTDKLI
TRDJ1	TRDV2	ACESLATGEFLERTAKLI
TRDJ1	TRDV2	ACDKLGDRTDKLI
TRDJ1	TRDV3	AFRGPYTDKLI
TRDJ1	TRDV2	ACDTVSAGGYEVTDKLI
TRDJ1	TRAV29/DV5	AASEAHGKLI
TRDJ1	TRDV2	ACDLLGVNTDKLI